The 25 T cell receptor beta chains presented below share a single source sample, sequenced in a study of T cell responses to AZD1222 COVID-19 vaccine (dated by TCRdb to about 2021). Library creation used the immunoSEQ multiplex PCR assay. Drawn from immuneACCESS, this table holds only the in-frame rearrangements with V and J called that TCRdb kept. Clones are partly lost; checked studies trace under half to an unresolved V gene and leave the rest unexplained. A total of about 200,000 clones appear in this sample, approximately 93% of them only once. Jointly, the top ten make up more than 0.8% of the sample. The time point label on this specimen signifies: about 28 days (+/-7) after the second vaccine dose. Sequences were derived from peripheral blood, sampled 28 days after the second AZD1222 dose. The receptors derive from an adult who received the AZD1222 COVID-19 vaccine.

The chain couples TRBV6-1 to TRBJ2-7, with 12 bases lining up with TRBD1. Germline V CDR1 and CDR2: MNHNS, SASEGT. This CDR3 region has 17 residues. V lost 1 base, J lost 12 bases, and 16 bases stayed unmatched. The CDR3 sequence is CASSEDYFGTGQGALYF. The CDR3 coding sequence is TGTGCCAGCAGTGAAGATTATTTTGGGACGGGACAGGGGGCTTTGTACTTC.

This clone appeared a single time. The J gene is TRBJ2-3, the V gene TRBV10-3; D might be TRBD1 (6 bases). This CDR3 region has 12 residues. The germline CDR1 and CDR2 sequences are ENHRY and SYGVKD. Between the trimmed V and J ends, which lost 3 bases and 8 bases, there was a span of 9 bases. The CDR3 here is CAISDEGVTQYF. CDR3 nucleotides: TGTGCCATCAGTGACGAGGGGGTTACGCAGTATTTT.

The V call is TRBV25-1, the J call TRBJ2-7, with TRBD1 matching 7 bases. There are 12 residues in the CDR3. CDR1 is MGHDK and CDR2 is SYGVNS in the germline V gene. V shed 8 bases, J shed 1 base, and the junction held 2 bases outside the gene matches. CDR3 in DNA: TGTGCCAGCGGGGACAGATCCTACGAGCAGTACTTC. Protein product: CASGDRSYEQYF.

The rearrangement joins TRBV7-9 to TRBJ2-1; no firm D call. This CDR3 comprises 16 residues. Germline V gene data show CDR1 as SEHNR and CDR2 as FQNEAQ (reference sequence). V was shortened by 7 bases and J by 0 bases, with 16 bases between the two germline ends. The CDR3 region has the DNA TGTGCCAGCACCCCCCAGCCTCCGAGCTCCTACAATGAGCAGTTCTTC. Its protein is CASTPQPPSSYNEQFF.

This sequence joins TRBV7-8 and TRBJ1-1, with TRBD1 matching over 9 bases. The CDR3 runs to 14 residues. Germline V gene data show CDR1 as SGHVS and CDR2 as FQNEAQ. With V trimmed by 5 bases and J by 4 bases, 5 bases remained unmatched. The CDR3, as DNA: TGTGCCAGCAGCCTCGGACAGGGGAGCACTGAAGCTTTCTTT. It specifies CASSLGQGSTEAFF.

The chain is built from TRBV28 and TRBJ1-2; no reliable D call. V dropped 8 bases and J dropped 4 bases, with 17 bases sitting between them. The V gene's germline CDR1 is MDHEN and CDR2 SYDVKM. CDR3 length: 14 amino acids. The CDR3 DNA follows: TGTGCCAGCCGACCCTGGACGGGGTTCTATGGCTACACCTTC. It specifies CASRPWTGFYGYTF.

CDR3 amino acids: CASSESARGPYEQYF. DNA of the CDR3: TGTGCCAGCAGTGAATCGGCGAGGGGGCCCTACGAGCAGTACTTC. This chain uses TRBV25-1 with TRBJ2-7; 7 positions match TRBD1. The V gene's germline CDR1 is MGHDK and CDR2 SYGVNS. Trimming took 1 base from V and 2 from J; bases not matched to a gene: 5. The CDR3 has 15 residues.

The chain is built from TRBV4-3 and TRBJ2-1, with TRBD2 matching 8 bases. V lost 0 bases and J lost 3; bases outside the gene matches: 7. Germline V gives CDR1 LGHNA, CDR2 YSLEER. The CDR3 is made up of 17 amino acids. The CDR3 loop is CASSQESVAGNYNEQFF. For the CDR3, the DNA is TGCGCCAGCAGCCAAGAAAGTGTAGCGGGGAACTACAATGAGCAGTTCTTC.

This chain joins TRBV24-1 and TRBJ2-2; D remains unclear. Per germline, CDR1 KGHDR and CDR2 SFDVKD. CDR3 length equals 16 residues. The V and J ends lost 3 bases and 8 bases respectively, with 18 bases between them. CDR3 protein: CATSDPNRAPVGELFF. For the CDR3, the DNA is TGTGCCACCAGTGATCCCAACCGGGCCCCCGTGGGGGAGCTGTTTTTT.

The V gene is TRBV10-1, the J gene TRBJ2-7, with 9 nucleotides matching TRBD2. Germline assignment: CDR1 WNHNN and CDR2 SYGVQD (reference sequence). The CDR3 totals 17 residues. The J segment lost 2 bases and the V segment lost 2 bases, leaving 10 bases of the junction unmatched. CDR3 DNA: TGCGCCAGCAGTGAGGGTGCGGGGGGGTTCCTACCCTACGAGCAGTACTTC. Amino acid sequence: CASSEGAGGFLPYEQYF.

This rearrangement joins TRBV19 to TRBJ1-6, with 9 bases lining up with TRBD1. Losses at the gene ends were 3 bases for V and 7 bases for J; bases not matched to a gene: 4. There are 15 residues in the CDR3. The germline gives CDR1 LNHDA, CDR2 SQIVND (reference sequence). The CDR3 loop is CASSIRTGVNSPLHF. In DNA form, the CDR3 reads TGTGCCAGTAGTATCCGGACAGGGGTCAATTCACCCCTCCACTTT.

This rearrangement joins TRBV11-2 to TRBJ2-2; no clear D gene. Trimming took 7 bases from V and 1 from J, leaving 13 bases between them. The CDR3 contains 15 residues. Germline V gene data show CDR1 as SGHAT and CDR2 as FQNNGV. The CDR3 is CASNRWARNTGELFF. The CDR3 nucleotides read TGTGCCAGCAACCGTTGGGCTAGGAACACCGGGGAGCTGTTTTTT.

The V and J genes are TRBV5-6 and TRBJ2-7; no firm D call. V lost 3 bases and J 3 bases, leaving 7 bases between the germline ends. CDR1 SGHDT and CDR2 YYEEEE come from the germline V gene. This CDR3 contains 12 residues. The CDR3 DNA sequence: TGTGCCAGCAGCTATGGGTTCTACGAGCAGTACTTC. Its protein is CASSYGFYEQYF.

The J gene is TRBJ1-1, the V gene TRBV5-4; 7 bases are shared with TRBD1. The CDR3 runs 15 residues. CDR1 is SGHNT and CDR2 is YYREEE in the germline V gene (reference sequence). The junction had 9 bases not matched to a gene; V was cut back by 3 bases and J by 4 bases. CDR3 loop: CASSSGAGGRTEAFF. Written as DNA, the CDR3 is TGTGCCAGCAGCTCGGGGGCAGGGGGACGCACTGAAGCTTTCTTT.

The chain is built from TRBV7-9 and TRBJ1-5; D is unclear. The V gene lost 0 bases and the J gene lost 0 bases, with 12 bases spanning the gap. CDR3 length: 17 amino acids. In germline, CDR1 is SEHNR, CDR2 FQNEAQ (reference sequence). This chain's CDR3 is CASSLAQGRDSNQPQHF. The CDR3 DNA follows: TGTGCCAGCAGCTTAGCGCAAGGGAGGGATAGCAATCAGCCCCAGCATTTT.

V gene TRBV29-1 combines with J gene TRBJ2-7; TRBD2 matches 7 bases. CDR3 length: 15 residues. CDR1 is SQVTM, CDR2 ANQGSEA, per germline. V dropped 3 bases and J dropped 4; count of bases not matched to a gene: 12. The DNA for the CDR3 is TGCAGCGTTGATGGGGTGCCGGGGAGGGAGTACGAGCAGTACTTC. It is translated as CSVDGVPGREYEQYF.

The chain is built from TRBV7-6 and TRBJ1-1; no clear D. The ends were cut back, 5 bases at V and 2 bases at J, with 9 bases in the middle. Germline lookup yields CDR1 SGHVS and CDR2 FNYEAQ. CDR3 length: 13 amino acids. The DNA of the CDR3 is TGTGCCAGCAGCACCGCGGAAAACACTGAAGCTTTCTTT. Encoded protein: CASSTAENTEAFF.

The chain couples TRBV28 to TRBJ2-5; D is possibly TRBD2 (6 bases). This CDR3 is 13 amino acids long. The germline gives CDR1 MDHEN, CDR2 SYDVKM. V shed 6 bases and J shed 4 bases, with 12 bases lying between them. The CDR3, as DNA: TGTGCCAGCAGCCGGGACTGGGGAGAGACCCAGTACTTC. Translating gives CASSRDWGETQYF. Full variable domain (remainder filled in from reference TRBV28 and TRBJ2-5): DVKVTQSSRYLVKRTGEKVFLECVQDMDHENMFWYRQDPGLGLRLIYFSYDVKMKEKGDIPEGYSVSREKKERFSLILESASTNQTSMYLCASSRDWGETQYFGPGTRLLVL.

The chain joins TRBV19 to TRBJ1-5, with TRBD1 as a possible D gene (5 bases). Germline CDR1 and CDR2: LNHDA and SQIVND (reference sequence). V lost 2 bases to trimming and J lost 2 bases, with 10 bases between them. The CDR3 sequence is 15 residues long. In DNA, the CDR3 is TGTGCCAGTAGTATACAGGGAGGCGGCAATCAGCCCCAGCATTTT. Amino acid sequence: CASSIQGGGNQPQHF.

The chain joins TRBV19 to TRBJ1-6; weak D call: TRBD1 (5 bases). In germline, CDR1 is LNHDA, CDR2 SQIVND (reference sequence). The V and J ends lost 2 bases and 4 bases respectively, with 15 bases between them. The CDR3 runs to 17 residues. CDR3 DNA: TGTGCCAGTAGTATACGGGACGGCGCAGGATATAATTCACCCCTCCACTTT. Encoded protein: CASSIRDGAGYNSPLHF.

Remarks on this clone: The identical CDR3 is also encoded by other nucleotide sequences in the sample. The J gene is TRBJ2-5, the V gene TRBV3-1 (or the pseudogene TRBV3-2), with TRBD2 matching 10 bases. Germline V gene data show CDR1 as LGHDT and CDR2 as YNNKEL (reference sequence). With V trimmed by 4 bases and J by 4 bases, 3 bases remained unmatched. There are 14 residues in the CDR3. CDR3 loop: CASSPSGGGETQYF. The CDR3 bases are TGTGCCAGCAGCCCAAGCGGGGGGGGAGAGACCCAGTACTTC.

V and J are TRBV12-5 and TRBJ1-1; TRBD1 matches 7 bases. The CDR3 sequence is 14 residues long. The J segment lost 8 bases and the V segment lost 6 bases, leaving 12 bases of the junction unmatched. Germline CDR1 reads LGHNT; CDR2 reads FRNRAP. The CDR3 loop is CASGQTGNPREAFF. CDR3 bases: TGTGCTAGTGGACAGACAGGGAACCCCAGAGAAGCTTTCTTT.

V and J are TRBV6-5 and TRBJ1-1, with 8 nucleotides matching TRBD1. Germline assignment: CDR1 MNHEY and CDR2 SVGAGI. The CDR3 contains 14 residues. Trimming removed 8 bases from V and 1 base from J; junction bases left unmatched: 6. The CDR3 nucleotides read TGTGCCAGCCGGGGGACAGGACGGAACACTGAAGCTTTCTTT. The encoded protein is CASRGTGRNTEAFF.

The chain carries TRBV7-9 and TRBJ1-1; D remains ambiguous. V was shortened by 1 base and J by 3 bases, with 6 bases between the two germline ends. The CDR3 is made up of 13 amino acids. From germline, CDR1 is SEHNR and CDR2 FQNEAQ (reference sequence). DNA of the CDR3: TGTGCCAGCAGCTTAGAGAGGGACACTGAAGCTTTCTTT. Translation: CASSLERDTEAFF.

This clone was seen only once. The rearrangement joins TRBV5-1 to TRBJ2-1; TRBD2 is a possible D gene (5 bases). CDR3 length: 13 residues. The germline CDR1 and CDR2 sequences are SGHRS and YFSETQ. V lost 0 bases and J 12 bases, leaving 13 bases between the germline ends. The CDR3 reads CASSLEYGGAQFF. DNA for the CDR3: TGCGCCAGCAGCTTGGAGTACGGAGGAGCGCAGTTCTTC. Looking up the rest from reference TRBV5-1 and TRBJ2-1 gives the full variable domain: KAGVTQTPRYLIKTRGQQVTLSCSPISGHRSVSWYQQTPGQGLQFLFEYFSETQRNKGNFPGRFSGRQFSNSRSEMNVSTLELGDSALYLCASSLEYGGAQFFGPGTRLTVL.